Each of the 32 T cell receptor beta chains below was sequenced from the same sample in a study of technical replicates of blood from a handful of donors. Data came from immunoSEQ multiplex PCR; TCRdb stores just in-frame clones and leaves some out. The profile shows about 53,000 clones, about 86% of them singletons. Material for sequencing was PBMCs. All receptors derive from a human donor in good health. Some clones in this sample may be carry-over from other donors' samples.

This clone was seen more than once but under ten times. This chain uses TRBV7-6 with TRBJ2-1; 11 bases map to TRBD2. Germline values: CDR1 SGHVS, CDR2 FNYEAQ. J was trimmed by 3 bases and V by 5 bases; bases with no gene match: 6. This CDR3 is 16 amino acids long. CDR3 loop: CASSPGLAADYNEQFF. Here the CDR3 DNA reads TGTGCCAGCAGCCCGGGACTAGCGGCTGACTACAATGAGCAGTTCTTC.

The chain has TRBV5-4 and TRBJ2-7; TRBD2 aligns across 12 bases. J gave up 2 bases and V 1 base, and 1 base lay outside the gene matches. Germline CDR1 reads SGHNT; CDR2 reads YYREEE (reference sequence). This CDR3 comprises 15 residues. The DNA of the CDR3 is TGTGCCAGCAGCTTGTGGACTAGCGGGACCTACGAGCAGTACTTC. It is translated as CASSLWTSGTYEQYF.

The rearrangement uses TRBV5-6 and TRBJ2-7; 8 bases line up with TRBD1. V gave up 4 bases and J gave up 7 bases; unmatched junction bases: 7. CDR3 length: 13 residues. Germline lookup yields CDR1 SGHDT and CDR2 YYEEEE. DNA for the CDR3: TGTGCCAGCAGCCCGGGACAGGCAACAGAGCAGTACTTC. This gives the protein CASSPGQATEQYF.

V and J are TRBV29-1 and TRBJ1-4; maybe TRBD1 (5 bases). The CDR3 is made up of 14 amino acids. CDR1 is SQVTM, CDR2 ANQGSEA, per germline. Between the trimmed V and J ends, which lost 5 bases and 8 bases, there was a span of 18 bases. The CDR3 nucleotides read TGCAGCGTTACCTCTAAGGGGAATACCGAAAAACTGTTTTTT. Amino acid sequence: CSVTSKGNTEKLFF.

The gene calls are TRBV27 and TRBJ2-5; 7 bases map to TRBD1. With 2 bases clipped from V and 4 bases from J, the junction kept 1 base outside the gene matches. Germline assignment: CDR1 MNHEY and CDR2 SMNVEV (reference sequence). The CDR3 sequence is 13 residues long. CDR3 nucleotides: TGTGCCAGCAGTTTAAACAGGGGAGAGACCCAGTACTTC. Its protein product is CASSLNRGETQYF.

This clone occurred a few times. The CDR3 DNA is TGTGCCAGCAGTTTTTCTCGGGGGGGCCGGGAGACCCAGTACTTC. This translates into CASSFSRGGRETQYF. This sequence joins TRBV27 and TRBJ2-5, with TRBD2 matching 8 bases. Germline V lookup: CDR1 MNHEY, CDR2 SMNVEV (reference sequence). The CDR3 runs to 15 residues. Losses at the gene ends were 3 bases for V and 5 bases for J; bases not matched to a gene: 8.

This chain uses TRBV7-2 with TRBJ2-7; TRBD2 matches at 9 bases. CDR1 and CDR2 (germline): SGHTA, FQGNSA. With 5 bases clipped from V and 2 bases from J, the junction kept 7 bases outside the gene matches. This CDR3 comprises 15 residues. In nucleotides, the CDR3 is TGTGCCAGCAGCAAAGCATCTAGCGGGACCTACGAGCAGTACTTC. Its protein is CASSKASSGTYEQYF.

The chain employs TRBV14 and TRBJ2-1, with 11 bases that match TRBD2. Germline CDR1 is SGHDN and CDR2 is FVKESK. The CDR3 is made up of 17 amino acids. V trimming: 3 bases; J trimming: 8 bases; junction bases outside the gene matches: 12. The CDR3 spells CASSHAITSGSGDEQFF. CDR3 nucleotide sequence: TGTGCCAGCAGCCACGCCATCACTAGCGGGAGTGGAGATGAGCAGTTCTTC.

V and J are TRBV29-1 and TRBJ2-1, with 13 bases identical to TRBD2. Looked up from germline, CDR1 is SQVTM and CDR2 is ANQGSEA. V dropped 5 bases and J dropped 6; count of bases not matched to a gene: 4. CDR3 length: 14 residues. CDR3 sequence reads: CSVLGLAGPNEQFF. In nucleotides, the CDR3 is TGCAGCGTTCTGGGACTAGCGGGGCCCAATGAGCAGTTCTTC.

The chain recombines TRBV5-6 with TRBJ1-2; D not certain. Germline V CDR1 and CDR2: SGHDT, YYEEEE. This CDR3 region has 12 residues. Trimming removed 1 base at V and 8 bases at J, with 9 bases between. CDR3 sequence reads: CASSLYTAGYTF. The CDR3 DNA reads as TGTGCCAGCAGCTTGTACACCGCCGGCTACACCTTC.

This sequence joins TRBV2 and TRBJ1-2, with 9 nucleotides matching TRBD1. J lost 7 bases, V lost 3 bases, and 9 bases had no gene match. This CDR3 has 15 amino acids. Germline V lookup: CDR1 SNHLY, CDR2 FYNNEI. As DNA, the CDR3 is TGTGCCAGCAGTGATGCCGAGACAGGGGGTCTTGGCTACACCTTC. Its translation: CASSDAETGGLGYTF.

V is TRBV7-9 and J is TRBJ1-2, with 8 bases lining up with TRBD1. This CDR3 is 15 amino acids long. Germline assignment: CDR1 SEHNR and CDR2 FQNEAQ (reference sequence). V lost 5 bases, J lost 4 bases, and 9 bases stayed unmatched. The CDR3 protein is CASSPRTGNRYGYTF. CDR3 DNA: TGTGCCAGCAGCCCCAGGACAGGGAATCGCTATGGCTACACCTTC.

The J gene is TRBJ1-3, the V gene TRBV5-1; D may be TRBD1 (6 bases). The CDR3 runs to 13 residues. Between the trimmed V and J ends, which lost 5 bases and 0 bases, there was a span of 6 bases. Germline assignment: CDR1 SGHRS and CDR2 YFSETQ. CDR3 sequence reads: CASRDSSGNTIYF. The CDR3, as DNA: TGCGCCAGCAGGGACAGCTCTGGAAACACCATATATTTT.

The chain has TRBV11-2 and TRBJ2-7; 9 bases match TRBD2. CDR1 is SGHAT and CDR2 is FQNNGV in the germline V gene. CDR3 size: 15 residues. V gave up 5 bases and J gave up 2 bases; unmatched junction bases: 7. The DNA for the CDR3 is TGTGCCAGCAGCCCCGGACTAGCGCTAACCTACGAGCAGTACTTC. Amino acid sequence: CASSPGLALTYEQYF. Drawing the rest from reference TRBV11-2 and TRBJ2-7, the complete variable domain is EAGVAQSPRYKIIEKRQSVAFWCNPISGHATLYWYQQILGQGPKLLIQFQNNGVVDDSQLPKDRFSAERLKGVDSTLKIQPAKLEDSAVYLCASSPGLALTYEQYFGPGTRLTVT.

The CDR3 reads CASSFGTSTDTQYF. The CDR3 DNA reads TGTGCCAGCAGCTTCGGTACTAGCACAGATACGCAGTATTTT. The chain has TRBV5-4 and TRBJ2-3; D call uncertain. The CDR3 has 14 amino acids. Trimming stripped 2 bases from V and 0 bases from J, with 7 bases between. From germline, CDR1 is SGHNT and CDR2 YYREEE (reference sequence).

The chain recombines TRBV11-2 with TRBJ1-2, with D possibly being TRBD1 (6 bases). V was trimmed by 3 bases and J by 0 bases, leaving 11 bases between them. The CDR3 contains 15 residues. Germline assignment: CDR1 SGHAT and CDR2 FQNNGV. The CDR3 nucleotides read TGTGCCAGCAGCTTTGGACAGCCAGCTAACTATGGCTACACCTTC. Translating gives CASSFGQPANYGYTF.

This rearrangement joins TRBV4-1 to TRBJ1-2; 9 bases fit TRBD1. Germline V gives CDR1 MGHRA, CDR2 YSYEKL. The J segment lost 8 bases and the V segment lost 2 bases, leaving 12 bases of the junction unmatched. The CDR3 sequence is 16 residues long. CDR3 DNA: TGCGCCAGCAGCCAACCTACAGGGGGCACGTCGAAAGGCTACACCTTC. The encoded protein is CASSQPTGGTSKGYTF.

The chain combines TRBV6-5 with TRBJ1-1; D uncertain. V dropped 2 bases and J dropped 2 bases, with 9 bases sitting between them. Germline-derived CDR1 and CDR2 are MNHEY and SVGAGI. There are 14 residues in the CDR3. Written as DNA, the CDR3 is TGTGCCAGCAGTTACGGCGGACTAAACACTGAAGCTTTCTTT. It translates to CASSYGGLNTEAFF.

The DNA of the CDR3 is TGTGCCAGCAGCGCACAGGGTTACGAGCAGTACTTC. It yields the protein CASSAQGYEQYF. The chain employs TRBV2 and TRBJ2-7, with D maybe TRBD1 (6 bases). The germline V and J ends were trimmed by 6 bases and 4 bases, with 10 bases remaining between them. Germline V gives CDR1 SNHLY, CDR2 FYNNEI. This CDR3 spans 12 amino acids.

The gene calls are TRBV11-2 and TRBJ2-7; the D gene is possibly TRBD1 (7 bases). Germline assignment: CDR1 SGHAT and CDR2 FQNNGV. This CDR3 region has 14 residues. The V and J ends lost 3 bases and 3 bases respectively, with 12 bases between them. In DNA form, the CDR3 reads TGTGCCAGCAGCTTTGGGGGGACAGACTACGAGCAGTACTTC. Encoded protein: CASSFGGTDYEQYF.

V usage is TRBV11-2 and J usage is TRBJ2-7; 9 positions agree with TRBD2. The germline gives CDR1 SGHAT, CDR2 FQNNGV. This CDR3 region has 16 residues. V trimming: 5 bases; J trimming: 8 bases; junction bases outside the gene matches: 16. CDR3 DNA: TGTGCCAGCAGCGCTCCGGGACTAGCCTTAGTCCCCAAGCAGTACTTC. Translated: CASSAPGLALVPKQYF. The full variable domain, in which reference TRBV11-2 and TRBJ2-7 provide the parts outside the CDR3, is EAGVAQSPRYKIIEKRQSVAFWCNPISGHATLYWYQQILGQGPKLLIQFQNNGVVDDSQLPKDRFSAERLKGVDSTLKIQPAKLEDSAVYLCASSAPGLALVPKQYFGPGTRLTVT.

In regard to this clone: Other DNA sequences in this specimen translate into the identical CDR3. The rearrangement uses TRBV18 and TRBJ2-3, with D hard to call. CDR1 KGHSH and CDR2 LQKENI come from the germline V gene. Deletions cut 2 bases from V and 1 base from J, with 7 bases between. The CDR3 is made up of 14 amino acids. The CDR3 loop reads CASSPGQGTDTQYF. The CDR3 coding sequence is TGTGCCAGCTCACCAGGTCAGGGCACAGATACGCAGTATTTT. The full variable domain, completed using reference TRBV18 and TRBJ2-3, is NAGVMQNPRHLVRRRGQEARLRCSPMKGHSHVYWYRQLPEEGLKFMVYLQKENIIDESGMPKERFSAEFPKEGPSILRIQQVVRGDSAAYFCASSPGQGTDTQYFGPGTRLTVL.

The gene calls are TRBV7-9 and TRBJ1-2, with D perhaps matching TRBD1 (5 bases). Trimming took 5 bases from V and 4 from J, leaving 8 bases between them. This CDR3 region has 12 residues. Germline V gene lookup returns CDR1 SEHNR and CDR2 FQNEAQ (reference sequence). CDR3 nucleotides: TGTGCCAGCAGCCTAACAGGCTATGGCTACACCTTC. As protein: CASSLTGYGYTF.

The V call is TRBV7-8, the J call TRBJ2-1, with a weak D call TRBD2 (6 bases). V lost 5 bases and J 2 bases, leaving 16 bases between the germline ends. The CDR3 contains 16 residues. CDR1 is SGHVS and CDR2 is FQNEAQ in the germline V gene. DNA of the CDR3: TGTGCCAGCAGCCATATAGCGGACTATACCTACAATGAGCAGTTCTTC. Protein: CASSHIADYTYNEQFF.

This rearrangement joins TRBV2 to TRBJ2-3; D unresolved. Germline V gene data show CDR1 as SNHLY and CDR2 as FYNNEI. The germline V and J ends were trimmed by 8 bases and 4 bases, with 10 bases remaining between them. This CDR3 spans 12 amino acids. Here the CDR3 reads CASSATADTQYF. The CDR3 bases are TGTGCCAGCTCGGCCACAGCAGATACGCAGTATTTT.

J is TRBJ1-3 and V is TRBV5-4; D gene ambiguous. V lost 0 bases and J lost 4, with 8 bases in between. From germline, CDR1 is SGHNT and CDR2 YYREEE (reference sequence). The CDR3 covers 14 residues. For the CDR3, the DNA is TGTGCCAGCAGCTTGGGGGCGCGAGGAAACACCATATATTTT. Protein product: CASSLGARGNTIYF.

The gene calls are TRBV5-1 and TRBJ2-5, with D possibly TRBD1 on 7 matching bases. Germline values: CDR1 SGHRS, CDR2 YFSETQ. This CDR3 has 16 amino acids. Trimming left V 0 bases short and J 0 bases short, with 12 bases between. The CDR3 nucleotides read TGCGCCAGCAGCTTGGCCGGAGGGGGCAACCAAGAGACCCAGTACTTC. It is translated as CASSLAGGGNQETQYF.

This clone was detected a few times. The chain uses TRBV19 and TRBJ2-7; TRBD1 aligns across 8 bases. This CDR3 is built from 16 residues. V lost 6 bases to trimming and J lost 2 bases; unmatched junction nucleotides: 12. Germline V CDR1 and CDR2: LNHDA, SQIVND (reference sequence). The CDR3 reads CASSEKTGGRPYEQYF. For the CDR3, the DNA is TGTGCCAGTAGCGAAAAAACAGGGGGTAGACCCTACGAGCAGTACTTC.

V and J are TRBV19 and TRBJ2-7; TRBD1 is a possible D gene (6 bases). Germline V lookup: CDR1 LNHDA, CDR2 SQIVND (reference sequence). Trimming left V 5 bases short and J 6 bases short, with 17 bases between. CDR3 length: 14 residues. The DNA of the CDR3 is TGTGCCAGTAGTTCAGTCAACAGGGCGGGCGAGCAGTACTTC. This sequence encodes CASSSVNRAGEQYF.

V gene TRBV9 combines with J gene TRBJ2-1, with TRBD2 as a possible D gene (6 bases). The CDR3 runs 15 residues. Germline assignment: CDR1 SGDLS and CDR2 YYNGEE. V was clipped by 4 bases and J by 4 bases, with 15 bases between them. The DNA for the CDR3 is TGTGCCAGCAGCCGGGACTCAAAGCTTTACAATGAGCAGTTCTTC. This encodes CASSRDSKLYNEQFF.

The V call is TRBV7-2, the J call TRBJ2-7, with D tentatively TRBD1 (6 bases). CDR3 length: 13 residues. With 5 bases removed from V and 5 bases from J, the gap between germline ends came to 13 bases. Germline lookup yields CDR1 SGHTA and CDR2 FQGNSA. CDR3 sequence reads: CASSVDRFDEQYF. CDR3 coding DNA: TGTGCCAGCAGCGTAGACAGGTTCGACGAGCAGTACTTC.

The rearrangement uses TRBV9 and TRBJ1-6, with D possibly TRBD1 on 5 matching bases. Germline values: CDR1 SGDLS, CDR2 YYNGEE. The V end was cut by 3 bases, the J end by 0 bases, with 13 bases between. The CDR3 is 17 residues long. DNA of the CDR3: TGTGCCAGCAGCGCCCGGGGGGGGAGCTCCTATAATTCACCCCTCCACTTT. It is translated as CASSARGGSSYNSPLHF.